A single sample gave rise to the 4 T cell receptor beta chains below, sequenced in a study of identical twins. TCRdb passed the 5' RACE reads through MiXCR, listing each CDR3 protein once. The sample shows a few hundred thousand distinct CDR3 sequences, under 8.5% of them seen only once. This same sample was also taken into another study, of T cells expressing NK-cell markers.

The specimen sequenced was CD8+ T cells sorted from blood. These receptors were taken from a woman between 18 and 29 years old in good health.

The chain carries TRBV12-3 or TRBV12-4 and TRBJ2-3; 10 positions agree with TRBD2. Losses at the gene ends were 4 bases for V and 2 bases for J; bases not matched to a gene: 3. There are 15 residues in the CDR3. CDR3 loop: CASSSSGRATDTQYF. The CDR3 nucleotides are TGTGCCAGCAGTTCCAGCGGGAGGGCCACAGATACGCAGTATTTT.

This clonotype came up a few times. CDR3 bases: TGTGCCAGCAGCCTGACTAGCGGGAGGAATTCTTACGAGCAGTACTTC. This sequence encodes CASSLTSGRNSYEQYF. The rearrangement uses TRBV5-5 and TRBJ2-7; 13 bases match TRBD2. After removal of 4 bases from V and 4 bases from J, the junction contained 8 bases not matched to a gene. The length of the CDR3 is 16 residues. CDR1 and CDR2 from the germline V gene are SGHKS and YYEKEE (reference sequence).

This clonotype was counted ten times or more. The chain has TRBV20-1 and TRBJ1-1; D is undetermined. Germline CDR1 DFQATT, CDR2 SNEGSKA (reference sequence). The CDR3 has 14 amino acids. V lost 0 bases and J 1 base, leaving 9 bases between the germline ends. The CDR3 nucleotides read TGCAGTGCTAGAGATTCTCAGAAGAACACTGAAGCTTTCTTT. This gives the protein CSARDSQKNTEAFF.

This clonotype was observed at least ten times. The chain employs TRBV24-1 and TRBJ2-7, with TRBD2 matching 7 bases. With 9 bases clipped from V and 5 bases from J, the junction kept 3 bases outside the gene matches. Germline V lookup: CDR1 KGHDR, CDR2 SFDVKD. The CDR3 loop spans 11 amino acids. As DNA, the CDR3 is TGTGCCACCGCCACTAGCGACGAGCAGTACTTC. Translated, it gives CATATSDEQYF.